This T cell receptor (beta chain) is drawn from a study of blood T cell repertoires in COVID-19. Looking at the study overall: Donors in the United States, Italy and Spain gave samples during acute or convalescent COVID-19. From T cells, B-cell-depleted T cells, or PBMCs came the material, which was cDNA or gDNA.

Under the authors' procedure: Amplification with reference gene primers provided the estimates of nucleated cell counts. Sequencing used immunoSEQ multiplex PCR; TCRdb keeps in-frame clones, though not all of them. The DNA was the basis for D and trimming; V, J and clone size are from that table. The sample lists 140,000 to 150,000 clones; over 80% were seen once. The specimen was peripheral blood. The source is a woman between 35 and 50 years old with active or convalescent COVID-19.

CDR3: CASTPRAYKGRAEQRTDTQYF. DNA of the CDR3: TGTGCCAGTACTCCGAGGGCGTATAAAGGGAGAGCGGAGCAACGCACAGATACGCAGTATTTT. This chain joins TRBV19 and TRBJ2-3, with D perhaps TRBD2 (5 bases). This CDR3 comprises 21 residues. Germline V gives CDR1 LNHDA, CDR2 SQIVND (reference sequence). With 7 bases removed from V and 1 base from J, the gap between germline ends came to 33 bases.